The 25 T cell receptor beta chains listed next were all sequenced from one sample in a study of vaccination and CD4 T cells after COVID-19. MiXCR, run by TCRdb on the PCR reads, gives a single entry per CDR3 protein. The table lists some 18,000 distinct CDR3 sequences, around two thirds of them singletons, with 1% in the top ten. The sample consisted of CD4+ T cells from blood, taken before SARS-CoV-2 vaccination. These receptor sequences come from a human donor who had recovered from COVID-19.

The CDR3 nucleotides are TGTGCCAGCTCACCTTCTCGCGAGGTGAAGACCCAGTACTTC. Translating gives CASSPSREVKTQYF. The rearrangement links TRBV18 to TRBJ2-5; D gene ambiguous. Germline CDR1 KGHSH, CDR2 LQKENI. V was clipped by 3 bases and J by 6 bases, with 14 bases between them. CDR3 length: 14 residues.

The chain recombines TRBV20-1 with TRBJ2-2, with 7 bases that match TRBD2. Germline CDR1 and CDR2: DFQATT and SNEGSKA (reference sequence). CDR3 length: 15 residues. V dropped 1 base and J dropped 7; count of bases not matched to a gene: 9. CDR3 residues: CSARGGGSDIGELFF. Here the CDR3 DNA reads TGCAGTGCTAGAGGAGGCGGGAGTGATATCGGGGAGCTGTTTTTT.

This clonotype was detected only a few times. The rearrangement joins TRBV20-1 to TRBJ2-2; maybe TRBD1 (5 bases). CDR1 DFQATT and CDR2 SNEGSKA come from the germline V gene (reference sequence). Trimming took 0 bases from V and 0 from J, leaving 8 bases between them. CDR3 size: 15 residues. The CDR3 sequence is CSARDGATNTGELFF. In DNA form, the CDR3 reads TGCAGTGCTAGAGATGGGGCAACGAACACCGGGGAGCTGTTTTTT.

The J gene is TRBJ2-2, the V gene TRBV6-4, with D unclear. The CDR3 runs to 14 residues. Germline-derived CDR1 and CDR2 are MRHNA and SNTAGT. V lost 5 bases and J 1 base, leaving 8 bases between the germline ends. The CDR3 sequence is CASSTEMNTGELFF. DNA for the CDR3: TGTGCCAGCAGTACGGAGATGAACACCGGGGAGCTGTTTTTT.

The J gene is TRBJ1-4, the V gene TRBV10-3; D perhaps matches TRBD1 (5 bases). The CDR3 has 11 amino acids. The germline CDR1 and CDR2 sequences are ENHRY and SYGVKD. V was shortened by 10 bases and J by 4 bases, with 7 bases between the two germline ends. For the CDR3, the DNA is TGTGCCACGGGGGTTAATGAAAAACTGTTTTTT. This gives the protein CATGVNEKLFF.

This chain uses TRBV19 with TRBJ2-5, with TRBD2 matching over 8 bases. J lost 5 bases, V lost 6 bases, and 8 bases had no gene match. This CDR3 spans 14 amino acids. Germline-derived CDR1 and CDR2 are LNHDA and SQIVND (reference sequence). The CDR3 DNA sequence: TGTGCCAGTAGATTATCAGGCGGGAGGGAGACCCAGTACTTC. It yields the protein CASRLSGGRETQYF.

The gene calls are TRBV20-1 and TRBJ1-5, with D maybe TRBD1 (6 bases). Trimming took off 0 bases at V and 9 bases at J, with 15 bases between the two ends. The CDR3 consists of 14 residues. CDR1 and CDR2 from the germline V gene are DFQATT and SNEGSKA (reference sequence). CDR3 DNA sequence: TGCAGTGCTAGAGAGGCAGGGGTAGCAGGGCCCCAGCATTTT. It translates to CSAREAGVAGPQHF.

V usage is TRBV27 and J usage is TRBJ2-1; D may be TRBD2 (6 bases). CDR1 MNHEY and CDR2 SMNVEV come from the germline V gene (reference sequence). This CDR3 contains 13 residues. The V end was cut by 4 bases, the J end by 4 bases, with 8 bases between. The CDR3 is CASSWDWYNEQFF. CDR3 sequence (DNA): TGTGCCAGCAGTTGGGACTGGTACAATGAGCAGTTCTTC.

This sequence joins TRBV10-3 and TRBJ1-1, with D perhaps TRBD1 (6 bases). V dropped 0 bases and J dropped 4 bases, with 15 bases sitting between them. CDR3 length: 16 amino acids. Germline assignment: CDR1 ENHRY and CDR2 SYGVKD. The CDR3 DNA reads TGTGCCATCAGTGAGTCGAACTACGCAGGGGTCACTGAAGCTTTCTTT. This translates into CAISESNYAGVTEAFF.

The rearrangement uses TRBV20-1 and TRBJ2-1, with D uncertain. The CDR3 sequence is 15 residues long. Germline V gene data show CDR1 as DFQATT and CDR2 as SNEGSKA (reference sequence). V gave up 5 bases and J gave up 3 bases, with 17 bases separating them. The CDR3 DNA sequence: TGCAGTGCTCCTACACCCCAGCAGGTCTACAATGAGCAGTTCTTC. It is translated as CSAPTPQQVYNEQFF.

This chain uses TRBV6-1 with TRBJ2-7, with 8 positions matching TRBD1. Looked up from germline, CDR1 is MNHNS and CDR2 is SASEGT. CDR3 length: 13 amino acids. J gave up 6 bases and V 6 bases, and 7 bases lay outside the gene matches. The CDR3 DNA reads as TGTGCCAGCAGGCGGACAGGGTCACGCGAGCAGTACTTC. It specifies CASRRTGSREQYF.

The V gene is TRBV20-1, the J gene TRBJ2-7; 7 nucleotides align to TRBD2. The CDR3 contains 14 residues. Germline assignment: CDR1 DFQATT and CDR2 SNEGSKA (reference sequence). The V segment lost 7 bases and the J segment 2 bases; nucleotides outside the gene matches: 11. The CDR3 sequence: CSVPGGGVTYEQYF. CDR3 coding DNA: TGCAGTGTCCCGGGGGGAGGGGTAACCTACGAGCAGTACTTC.

This sequence joins TRBV7-2 and TRBJ2-5; possible D gene TRBD1, 6 bases. The CDR3 runs to 15 residues. V shed 5 bases and J shed 2 bases, with 15 bases lying between them. Germline CDR1 reads SGHTA; CDR2 reads FQGNSA. CDR3 nucleotides: TGTGCCAGCAGCCCGACAGGTCGGCGGCAAGAGACCCAGTACTTC. Amino acids: CASSPTGRRQETQYF. The whole variable domain, remainder taken from reference TRBV7-2 and TRBJ2-5, is GAGVSQSPSNKVTEKGKDVELRCDPISGHTALYWYRQSLGQGLEFLIYFQGNSAPDKSGLPSDRFSAERTGGSVSTLTIQRTQQEDSAVYLCASSPTGRRQETQYFGPGTRLLVL.

The chain has TRBV27 and TRBJ2-5; D unresolved. Trimming removed 5 bases at V and 3 bases at J, with 13 bases between. There are 14 residues in the CDR3. CDR1 is MNHEY and CDR2 is SMNVEV in the germline V gene (reference sequence). In DNA, the CDR3 is TGTGCCAGCAGTCCCACCGCCCGGAAAGAGACCCAGTACTTC. It is translated as CASSPTARKETQYF.

V is TRBV28 and J is TRBJ1-2, with 7 bases identical to TRBD1. Trimming at V came to 3 bases and at J to 13 bases, leaving 8 bases not matched to a gene. Germline values: CDR1 MDHEN, CDR2 SYDVKM. The CDR3 is 12 residues long. The CDR3 bases are TGTGCCAGCAGTTTCGGGCGGCGGGACAGCACCTTC. Its translation: CASSFGRRDSTF.

About this clonotype itself: The junction shows a germline mismatch at one end, possibly a read error. This chain joins TRBV5-1 and TRBJ1-2; TRBD1 aligns across 9 bases. Germline assignment: CDR1 SGHRS and CDR2 YFSETQ. The CDR3 has 12 residues. DNA for the CDR3: TGCGCCAGCAGCTGGACAGGGGACCTTCTCGCCTTC. Protein product: CASSWTGDLLAF.

The V gene is TRBV6-4, the J gene TRBJ2-1; D is perhaps TRBD2 (5 bases). The length of the CDR3 is 14 residues. Per the germline V gene, CDR1 is MRHNA and CDR2 is SNTAGT. With 2 bases removed from V and 0 bases from J, the gap between germline ends came to 5 bases. The CDR3 nucleotides are TGTGCCAGCAGTGACGGGAGCTCCTACAATGAGCAGTTCTTC. Its protein is CASSDGSSYNEQFF.

The chain uses TRBV7-9 and TRBJ2-5; TRBD2 aligns across 7 bases. Trimming cost V 6 bases and J 2 bases; bases outside gene matches: 15. The CDR3 is 17 amino acids. The germline V gene encodes CDR1 SEHNR and CDR2 FQNEAQ (reference sequence). In DNA, the CDR3 is TGTGCCAGCAGACAAAATTGGGGGAGGGCCCTGCAAGAGACCCAGTACTTC. The encoded protein is CASRQNWGRALQETQYF.

The chain recombines TRBV15 with TRBJ2-5, with TRBD2 matching over 7 bases. Trimming cost V 1 base and J 5 bases; bases outside gene matches: 4. In germline, CDR1 is LNHNV, CDR2 YYDKDF (reference sequence). CDR3 length: 14 amino acids. The CDR3 region is CATSRVGGAETQYF. As DNA, the CDR3 is TGTGCCACCAGCAGAGTGGGAGGGGCCGAGACCCAGTACTTC.

This chain uses TRBV20-1 with TRBJ2-7; 11 bases are shared with TRBD2. The J call may be wrong; the DNA end is better matched by TRBJ2-5. Germline values: CDR1 DFQATT, CDR2 SNEGSKA (reference sequence). The length of the CDR3 is 17 residues. The CDR3 DNA reads as TGCAGTGCTAGGGTTGGGACTAGCGGAAGTCGAAGGGAGACCCAGTACTTC. Its translation is CSARVGTSGSRRETQYF.

This clonotype has only a few counts. This chain joins TRBV7-9 and TRBJ2-1; perhaps TRBD2 as D (6 bases). CDR1 is SEHNR, CDR2 FQNEAQ, per germline (reference sequence). V lost 3 bases, J lost 5 bases, and 11 bases lay in between. CDR3 length: 14 residues. CDR3 sequence: CASSFSGLNNEQFF. CDR3 bases: TGTGCCAGCAGCTTCTCGGGACTTAACAATGAGCAGTTCTTC. Drawing the rest from reference TRBV7-9 and TRBJ2-1, the complete variable domain is DTGVSQNPRHKITKRGQNVTFRCDPISEHNRLYWYRQTLGQGPEFLTYFQNEAQLEKSRLLSDRFSAERPKGSFSTLEIQRTEQGDSAMYLCASSFSGLNNEQFFGPGTRLTVL.

This clonotype appeared a few times. The chain joins TRBV7-2 to TRBJ2-5, with 10 bases aligning to TRBD2. V lost 1 base to trimming and J lost 1 base; unmatched junction nucleotides: 15. The CDR3 extends over 20 amino acids. Germline V CDR1 and CDR2: SGHTA, FQGNSA. CDR3 nucleotides: TGTGCCAGCAGCTTAGGGGCGCTAGCGGGAGTTATAGGGCTCCAAGAGACCCAGTACTTC. This translates into CASSLGALAGVIGLQETQYF.

The rearrangement links TRBV20-1 to TRBJ2-3; 10 bases are a match to TRBD2. Germline lookup yields CDR1 DFQATT and CDR2 SNEGSKA (reference sequence). J lost 5 bases, V lost 2 bases, and 10 bases had no gene match. The CDR3 totals 16 residues. The CDR3 loop reads CSARPRLAGVKDTQYF. Written as DNA, the CDR3 is TGCAGTGCTAGACCTCGACTAGCGGGCGTAAAAGATACGCAGTATTTT.

This clonotype was observed a handful of times. Germline is not matched at one junction end, which may reflect a read error. V and J are TRBV7-2 and TRBJ2-3; D unclear. This CDR3 has 13 residues. The germline gives CDR1 SGHTA, CDR2 FQGNSA. In DNA, the CDR3 is TGTGCCAGTAGCTTAGTCCTACGAGATACGCAGTATTTT. It codes for CASSLVLRDTQYF.

This chain connects TRBV19 to TRBJ2-3, with unresolved D. The CDR3 totals 12 residues. V dropped 3 bases and J dropped 5 bases, with 6 bases sitting between them. Germline V gene lookup returns CDR1 LNHDA and CDR2 SQIVND (reference sequence). In DNA, the CDR3 is TGTGCCAGTAGTATGCCACAAGATACGCAGTATTTT. Translation gives CASSMPQDTQYF.